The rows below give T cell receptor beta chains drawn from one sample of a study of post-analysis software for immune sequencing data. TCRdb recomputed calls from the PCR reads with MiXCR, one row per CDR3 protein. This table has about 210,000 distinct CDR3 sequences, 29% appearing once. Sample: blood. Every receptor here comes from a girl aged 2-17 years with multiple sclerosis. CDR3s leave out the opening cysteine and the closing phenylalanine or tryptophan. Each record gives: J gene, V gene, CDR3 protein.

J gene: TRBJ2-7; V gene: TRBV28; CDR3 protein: ASIRGGAPYEQY
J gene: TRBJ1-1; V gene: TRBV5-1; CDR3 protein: ASSSKQGLNTEAF
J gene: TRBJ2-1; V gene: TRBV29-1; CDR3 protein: SVEELPNEQF
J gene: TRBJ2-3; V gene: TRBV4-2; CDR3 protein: ASSQGVDWDTQY
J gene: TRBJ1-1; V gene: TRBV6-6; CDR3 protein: ATRRLGGNTEAF
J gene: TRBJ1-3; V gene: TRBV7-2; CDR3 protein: ASSAGTGRASGNTIY
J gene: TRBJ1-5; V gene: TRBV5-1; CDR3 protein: ASSLWGQYNQPQH
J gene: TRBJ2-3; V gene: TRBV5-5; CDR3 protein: ASSLTGYASDTQY
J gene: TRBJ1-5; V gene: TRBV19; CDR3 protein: ASSSGPAGNQPQH
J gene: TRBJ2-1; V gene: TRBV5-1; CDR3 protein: ASSLVWTSGREEF